Given below is one T cell receptor beta chain in context. What it recognizes is unknown. 60 Vbeta and 13 Jbeta primers were used in PCR. TCRdb's copy holds only in-frame clones and misses some; the assay was immunoSEQ multiplex PCR. In the table there are about 150,000 clones, roughly 80% of which are singletons. This sample was taken from a study of cytomegalovirus exposure and HLA in healthy donors. Broader study findings: Follow-up analysis found HLA locus-dependent TCR association rates, highest for DRB1 and lowest for HLA-C. The authors judged a highly shared variant cluster likely a sequencing artifact. For most subjects, TCR beta sequences were reported to predict HLA-A and HLA-B alleles with accuracy.

The sequenced material came from PBMCs. The receptor was derived from a woman in her forties or fifties in good health and CMV-seropositive.

The CDR3 protein is CASSVGPQGDYGYTF. Here the CDR3 DNA reads TGTGCCAGCAGCGTTGGACCCCAGGGGGACTATGGCTACACCTTC. The chain couples TRBV9 to TRBJ1-2, with 7 bases matching TRBD1. J gave up 3 bases and V 2 bases, and 7 bases lay outside the gene matches. This CDR3 has 15 residues. Germline V gives CDR1 SGDLS, CDR2 YYNGEE.